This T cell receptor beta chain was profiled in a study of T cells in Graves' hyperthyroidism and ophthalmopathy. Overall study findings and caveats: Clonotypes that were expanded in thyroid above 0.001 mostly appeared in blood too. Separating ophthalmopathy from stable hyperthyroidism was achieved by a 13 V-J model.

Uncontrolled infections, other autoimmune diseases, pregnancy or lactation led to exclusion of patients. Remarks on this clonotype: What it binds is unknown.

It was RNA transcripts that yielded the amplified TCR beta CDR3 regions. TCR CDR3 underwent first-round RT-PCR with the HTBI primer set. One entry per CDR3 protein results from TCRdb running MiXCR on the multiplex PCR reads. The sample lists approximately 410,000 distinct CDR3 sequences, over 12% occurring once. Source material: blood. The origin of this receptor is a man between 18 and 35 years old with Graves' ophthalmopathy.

The CDR3 region has the DNA TGTGCCAGCAGCTACAGGAGCGGGGGGGGGAATGAGCAGTTCTTC. Encoded protein: CASSYRSGGGNEQFF. The chain recombines TRBV5-4 with TRBJ2-1, with 10 bases identical to TRBD2. This CDR3 has 15 amino acids. Looked up from germline, CDR1 is SGHNT and CDR2 is YYREEE (reference sequence). V shed 3 bases and J 7 bases; nucleotides not matched to a gene: 7.